The source of this T cell receptor (beta chain) is a study of T cell repertoires in aging, cancer and after chemotherapy. The wider study: Donor ages fell into six groups from 30 or younger up to 70 or older.

Whole-study findings and limits: Untreated cancer patients had significantly lower blood TCR diversity than age-matched healthy donors.

Trimming cost V 5 bases and J 4 bases; bases outside gene matches: 6. The CDR3 has 14 residues. Germline CDR1 and CDR2: MNHEY and SVGAGI. Rearranged V-D-J TRB sequences were amplified with a mixed TRB-A/B primer pool. TCRdb used MiXCR to reprocess the multiplex PCR reads, holding one entry per CDR3 protein. Counted here are 650 to 800 distinct CDR3 sequences, 52% occurring once; the ten biggest clones make up approximately 20%. TCR beta rearrangements were amplified from peripheral blood genomic DNA. This clonotype was found a few times. The antigen is unknown. The receptor was derived from a human donor with a solid tumor. Sequencing was done on a sample of blood. The chain combines TRBV6-5 with TRBJ2-7; 9 bases map to TRBD1. Here the CDR3 reads CASSPGQGKYEQYF. The CDR3 DNA follows: TGTGCCAGCAGTCCAGGACAGGGGAAGTACGAGCAGTACTTC.